This T cell receptor beta chain was obtained from a study of OX40 agonist ivuxolimab in advanced cancers. This CDR3 spans 15 amino acids. Germline V lookup: CDR1 SGHKS, CDR2 YYEKEE (reference sequence). V was trimmed by 4 bases and J by 6 bases, leaving 17 bases between them. TCRdb's copy holds only in-frame clones and misses some; the assay was immunoSEQ multiplex PCR. The repertoire holds around 74,000 clones, roughly four fifths seen once, with approximately 0.51% in the top ten. This clone was observed a few times. The sample was CD4+ or CD8+ T cells sorted from blood, taken in a trial of the OX40 agonist ivuxolimab. The clonotype comes from an adult with an advanced solid tumor such as melanoma, head and neck, liver or kidney cancer. V usage is TRBV5-5 and J usage is TRBJ1-5; weak D call: TRBD1 (5 bases). Here the CDR3 reads CASSLLWGMGQPQHF. In DNA, the CDR3 is TGTGCCAGCAGCCTTCTATGGGGGATGGGTCAGCCCCAGCATTTT. The complete variable domain, with remaining parts taken from reference TRBV5-5 and TRBJ1-5, reads DAGVTQSPTHLIKTRGQQVTLRCSPISGHKSVSWYQQVLGQGPQFIFQYYEKEERGRGNFPDRFSARQFPNYSSELNVNALLLGDSALYLCASSLLWGMGQPQHFGDGTRLSIL.